A selection of T cell receptor beta chains follows, all from one sample in a study of tumor and adjacent non-tumor tissue in lung cancer. One entry per CDR3 protein, called by TCRdb with MiXCR from the multiplex PCR reads. This sample has 68,000 or so distinct CDR3 sequences, with about three fifths found just once. The specimen sequenced was lung tumor tissue. These receptors all come from a man between 50 and 59 years old with non-small cell lung cancer. Each CDR3 is given with its conserved first and last residue. The order of the fields is V gene, J gene, CDR3 length, clone size, CDR3 protein. Clone size is stated in some rows and not others, as once, few, many or a class when expanded.

v_call: TRBV10-3; j_call: TRBJ2-5; cdr3_length: 11; clone_size: many; cdr3_aa: CASRQQETQYF
v_call: TRBV7-9; j_call: TRBJ2-5; cdr3_length: 15; clone_size: .; cdr3_aa: CASSLLDILEETQYF
v_call: TRBV6-1; j_call: TRBJ2-7; cdr3_length: 13; clone_size: many; cdr3_aa: CASINSGSYEQYF
v_call: TRBV7-9; j_call: TRBJ2-3; cdr3_length: 15; clone_size: .; cdr3_aa: CASSFGGALAYTQYF
v_call: TRBV24-1; j_call: TRBJ2-1; cdr3_length: 17; clone_size: many; cdr3_aa: CATSEPRTETSYNEQFF
v_call: TRBV11-1; j_call: TRBJ2-5; cdr3_length: 16; clone_size: .; cdr3_aa: CACGSWTSEVQETQYF
v_call: TRBV4-2; j_call: TRBJ2-1; cdr3_length: 14; clone_size: .; cdr3_aa: CASSPRAKFGEQLF
v_call: TRBV5-6; j_call: TRBJ2-2; cdr3_length: 14; clone_size: .; cdr3_aa: CASSLTRNSGELFF
v_call: TRBV28; j_call: TRBJ1-5; cdr3_length: 14; clone_size: .; cdr3_aa: CASEGAAVNHPQHF
v_call: TRBV6-6; j_call: TRBJ1-6; cdr3_length: 15; clone_size: .; cdr3_aa: CASTDSGSYNSSPHF
v_call: TRBV28; j_call: TRBJ2-5; cdr3_length: 14; clone_size: many; cdr3_aa: CASSPRDITGTQYF
v_call: TRBV11-2; j_call: TRBJ2-5; cdr3_length: 15; clone_size: .; cdr3_aa: CASCSTWGVGETQYF
v_call: TRBV4-1; j_call: TRBJ2-7; cdr3_length: 16; clone_size: .; cdr3_aa: CVSSQDKRQGVSGQYF
v_call: TRBV4-2; j_call: TRBJ2-7; cdr3_length: 15; clone_size: once; cdr3_aa: CASSAGLAGAYKQHF
v_call: TRBV4-1; j_call: TRBJ1-4; cdr3_length: 14; clone_size: .; cdr3_aa: CASSQDRGSEKLLF
v_call: TRBV12-3/TRBV12-4; j_call: TRBJ2-7; cdr3_length: 14; clone_size: medium-sized; cdr3_aa: CASRETGTGYEQYF
v_call: TRBV28; j_call: TRBJ1-1; cdr3_length: 13; clone_size: few; cdr3_aa: CASSFSVRTEAFF
v_call: TRBV12-3/TRBV12-4; j_call: TRBJ1-6; cdr3_length: 14; clone_size: .; cdr3_aa: CASSPTWGWASLHF
v_call: TRBV11-2; j_call: TRBJ2-1; cdr3_length: 14; clone_size: .; cdr3_aa: CASSRDRWVYEQFF
v_call: TRBV12-3/TRBV12-4; j_call: TRBJ2-1; cdr3_length: 15; clone_size: many; cdr3_aa: CASSFLGGGANEQFF
v_call: TRBV6-5; j_call: TRBJ2-7; cdr3_length: 15; clone_size: .; cdr3_aa: CASSYWGTQGHEQYF
v_call: TRBV5-5; j_call: TRBJ2-5; cdr3_length: 15; clone_size: many; cdr3_aa: CASSEGAADRETQYF
v_call: TRBV6-5; j_call: TRBJ2-3; cdr3_length: 15; clone_size: .; cdr3_aa: CASSYSVTKPYTQYF
v_call: TRBV10-3; j_call: TRBJ2-7; cdr3_length: 17; clone_size: medium-sized; cdr3_aa: CATWTGGSVRSSYEQYF
v_call: TRBV10-3; j_call: TRBJ2-1; cdr3_length: 15; clone_size: many; cdr3_aa: CAIRSRDSSYNEQFF
v_call: TRBV6-6; j_call: TRBJ2-7; cdr3_length: 16; clone_size: .; cdr3_aa: CACSQSEQEQSYEQYF
v_call: TRBV4-2; j_call: TRBJ1-3; cdr3_length: 14; clone_size: .; cdr3_aa: CASNQPNSGNTVYF
v_call: TRBV2; j_call: TRBJ2-7; cdr3_length: 12; clone_size: .; cdr3_aa: CASNPETYEQYF
v_call: TRBV5-1; j_call: TRBJ2-3; cdr3_length: 14; clone_size: many; cdr3_aa: CASSPEASTDTQYF
v_call: TRBV6-2/TRBV6-3; j_call: TRBJ1-5; cdr3_length: 15; clone_size: once; cdr3_aa: CVTSLGLRENQPKHF
v_call: TRBV6-1; j_call: TRBJ1-2; cdr3_length: 16; clone_size: .; cdr3_aa: CASSENLLTGGRDYTF
v_call: TRBV6-5; j_call: TRBJ2-1; cdr3_length: 15; clone_size: few; cdr3_aa: CASSYARGTYNERFF
v_call: TRBV4-1; j_call: TRBJ1-5; cdr3_length: 14; clone_size: few; cdr3_aa: CASSQYVDYQPHHF
v_call: TRBV7-9; j_call: TRBJ1-5; cdr3_length: 15; clone_size: .; cdr3_aa: CASSPGTTGNQPQHF
v_call: TRBV28; j_call: TRBJ2-3; cdr3_length: 15; clone_size: .; cdr3_aa: CASSDRDARTDTQYF
v_call: TRBV4-2; j_call: TRBJ1-1; cdr3_length: 17; clone_size: many; cdr3_aa: CASSQNSDRVQNTEAFF
v_call: TRBV7-9; j_call: TRBJ1-2; cdr3_length: 11; clone_size: many; cdr3_aa: CASSLLVGYTF
v_call: TRBV4-2; j_call: TRBJ2-1; cdr3_length: 15; clone_size: .; cdr3_aa: CASSQTNRRKDEQFF
v_call: TRBV7-8; j_call: TRBJ1-5; cdr3_length: 16; clone_size: .; cdr3_aa: CASSRRADNNNQPQHF
v_call: TRBV11-1; j_call: TRBJ2-1; cdr3_length: 17; clone_size: .; cdr3_aa: CASSLGVSGGHGDEQFF
v_call: TRBV6-1; j_call: TRBJ2-7; cdr3_length: 14; clone_size: many; cdr3_aa: CASSEFVSERIQYF
v_call: TRBV5-5; j_call: TRBJ2-1; cdr3_length: 16; clone_size: many; cdr3_aa: CASSLETAGPQGEQFF
v_call: TRBV12-3/TRBV12-4; j_call: TRBJ1-6; cdr3_length: 12; clone_size: many; cdr3_aa: CASSFGNSPLHF
v_call: TRBV18; j_call: TRBJ1-4; cdr3_length: 15; clone_size: once; cdr3_aa: CASSPRDQGFEKLFF
v_call: TRBV6-1; j_call: TRBJ1-1; cdr3_length: 13; clone_size: many; cdr3_aa: CASSEVMGTEAFF
v_call: TRBV6-6; j_call: TRBJ2-5; cdr3_length: 12; clone_size: medium-sized; cdr3_aa: CASSYGGETQYF
v_call: TRBV12-3/TRBV12-4; j_call: TRBJ2-1; cdr3_length: 16; clone_size: .; cdr3_aa: CANSLYGTESNNEQFF
v_call: TRBV6-5; j_call: TRBJ2-2; cdr3_length: 15; clone_size: many; cdr3_aa: CASAVWQANTGELFF